The source of this T cell receptor beta chain is a study of shared clonotypes between healthy human individuals. Genomic DNA from each subset was divided evenly over several immunoSEQ plates. The table came from immunoSEQ multiplex PCR; TCRdb's copy has only in-frame clones and leaves some out. Here the sample spans about 1 million clones, under 80% being singletons. Trimming at V came to 5 bases and at J to 2 bases, leaving 10 bases not matched to a gene. This CDR3 has 16 residues. Germline V gene data show CDR1 as MRHNA and CDR2 as SNTAGT. This clone was detected only a few times. The receptor was isolated from a man aged 18 to 35 in good health. The specimen was memory CD4+ T cells sorted from blood. As for subset: CD45RA-negative fraction. The chain is built from TRBV6-4 and TRBJ2-7; the match to TRBD1 covers 9 bases. The CDR3 here is CASSKRIWDRAYEQYF. The CDR3 DNA is TGTGCCAGCAGTAAACGCATTTGGGACAGGGCCTACGAGCAGTACTTC.